A single sample gave rise to the 31 T cell receptor beta chains below, sequenced in a study of blood T cells in healthy people across ages. Using a J-beta primer mix together with a sample-barcoded 5' primer, a second PCR was run for roughly 6 to 12 cycles. Using its own MiXCR run on the 5' RACE reads, TCRdb lists one record per CDR3 protein. The profile shows some 710,000 distinct CDR3 sequences, 46% of them singletons. Source material: blood. These receptors all come from a man older than 75 in good health.

V usage is TRBV7-9 and J usage is TRBJ2-2; D unclear. Trimming left V 3 bases short and J 0 bases short, with 5 bases between. There are 14 residues in the CDR3. CDR1 SEHNR and CDR2 FQNEAQ come from the germline V gene (reference sequence). Here the CDR3 DNA reads TGTGCCAGCAGCTTTTCGTCGAACACCGGGGAGCTGTTTTTT. Amino acids: CASSFSSNTGELFF.

The V call is TRBV7-2, the J call TRBJ2-6; D might be TRBD2 (7 bases). V shed 2 bases and J shed 2 bases, with 13 bases lying between them. CDR1 and CDR2 (germline): SGHTA, FQGNSA. This CDR3 has 17 residues. CDR3 sequence: CASSLSGAGAGANVLTF. The CDR3 coding sequence is TGTGCCAGCAGCTTAAGCGGGGCAGGGGCTGGGGCCAACGTCCTGACTTTC.

The chain couples TRBV7-2 to TRBJ2-2, with TRBD2 as a possible D gene (7 bases). This CDR3 comprises 15 residues. The germline V gene encodes CDR1 SGHTA and CDR2 FQGNSA. Trimming stripped 3 bases from V and 3 bases from J, with 11 bases between. CDR3 protein: CASSLGGQDTGELFF. CDR3 nucleotides: TGTGCCAGCAGCTTGGGGGGGCAGGACACCGGGGAGCTGTTTTTT.

This clonotype appeared a few times. The J gene is TRBJ2-7, the V gene TRBV30; D might be TRBD2 (5 bases). This CDR3 has 15 amino acids. Trimming took off 2 bases at V and 4 bases at J, with 18 bases between the two ends. The germline CDR1 and CDR2 sequences are GTSNPN and SVGIG (reference sequence). DNA for the CDR3: TGTGCCTGGAGTTGGGCGGGTCGCCCTCCATACGAGCAGTACTTC. Encoded protein: CAWSWAGRPPYEQYF.

The chain employs TRBV4-3 and TRBJ2-7; tentatively, D is TRBD1 (6 bases). The germline gives CDR1 LGHNA, CDR2 YSLEER. Trimming removed 0 bases at V and 3 bases at J, with 18 bases between. The CDR3 runs 17 residues. CDR3: CASSQDRSRGIFYEQYF. In DNA, the CDR3 is TGCGCCAGCAGCCAAGATCGGAGTAGGGGGATCTTCTACGAGCAGTACTTC.

The chain is built from TRBV9 and TRBJ2-5; 13 bases map to TRBD2. The CDR3 is made up of 17 amino acids. The V gene end was trimmed by 0 bases and the J gene end by 2 bases; junction bases not matched to a gene: 4. Per germline, CDR1 SGDLS and CDR2 YYNGEE. CDR3 DNA: TGTGCCAGCAGCGTAGGAGGGGGACTAGCGGGACAAGAGACCCAGTACTTC. Translated: CASSVGGGLAGQETQYF.

This clonotype was seen a few times. This rearrangement joins TRBV20-1 to TRBJ2-5, with D possibly called TRBD1 or TRBD2 (5 bases each). From germline, CDR1 is DFQATT and CDR2 SNEGSKA (reference sequence). This CDR3 comprises 15 residues. Trimming left V 6 bases short and J 4 bases short, with 21 bases between. CDR3 loop: CSATPVQARGETQYF. The CDR3 DNA is TGCAGTGCAACCCCCGTCCAGGCGAGGGGAGAGACCCAGTACTTC.

A single count supports this clonotype. CDR3 sequence: CASSPDRTEQYF. CDR3 nucleotide sequence: TGTGCCAGCAGCCCCGACAGAACCGAGCAGTACTTC. V is TRBV7-2 and J is TRBJ2-7, with D possibly TRBD1 on 5 matching bases. V shed 5 bases and J shed 6 bases, with 11 bases lying between them. Germline V gene lookup returns CDR1 SGHTA and CDR2 FQGNSA. The CDR3 is 12 amino acids. The full variable domain, its missing parts supplied by reference TRBV7-2 and TRBJ2-7, is GAGVSQSPSNKVTEKGKDVELRCDPISGHTALYWYRQSLGQGLEFLIYFQGNSAPDKSGLPSDRFSAERTGGSVSTLTIQRTQQEDSAVYLCASSPDRTEQYFGPGTRLTVT.

J is TRBJ2-1 and V is TRBV12-3 or TRBV12-4, with 10 bases lining up with TRBD1. CDR3 size: 16 residues. V lost 4 bases, J lost 4 bases, and 7 bases stayed unmatched. The CDR3 spells CASSSIRDRGYNEQFF. The CDR3 DNA reads as TGTGCCAGCAGTTCCATTCGGGACAGGGGATACAATGAGCAGTTCTTC.

This clonotype was observed a few times. The chain has TRBV7-2 and TRBJ2-7; TRBD2 matches 15 bases. The trim removed 6 bases at V and 3 bases at J, leaving 12 bases unmatched. Looked up from germline, CDR1 is SGHTA and CDR2 is FQGNSA. This CDR3 is 18 amino acids long. CDR3 in amino acids: CASSFRGLAGGASYEQYF. DNA for the CDR3: TGTGCCAGCAGTTTCCGCGGACTAGCGGGAGGGGCCAGCTACGAGCAGTACTTC.

V is TRBV29-1 and J is TRBJ2-5, with a weak D call TRBD1 (6 bases). Trimming took off 6 bases at V and 5 bases at J, with 19 bases between the two ends. Germline assignment: CDR1 SQVTM and CDR2 ANQGSEA. The CDR3 totals 14 residues. CDR3 nucleotide sequence: TGCAGCGTCTACCGGACAGATGATTGGGAGACCCAGTACTTC. This encodes CSVYRTDDWETQYF.

This clonotype was observed a few times. The gene calls are TRBV29-1 and TRBJ2-3; D is uncertain. V was pared by 7 bases and J by 6 bases, with 11 bases between. Germline-derived CDR1 and CDR2 are SQVTM and ANQGSEA. The CDR3 has 11 amino acids. The CDR3 sequence is CSGRAGDTQYF. The CDR3 DNA reads as TGCAGCGGTAGGGCCGGGGATACGCAGTATTTT.

J is TRBJ2-7 and V is TRBV14, with D possibly called TRBD1 or TRBD2 (5 bases each). V lost 1 base, J lost 2 bases, and 9 bases lay in between. The CDR3 runs to 14 residues. The germline V gene has CDR1 SGHDN and CDR2 FVKESK. The CDR3 bases are TGTGCCAGCAGCCAAGCGAGGGGAGCCTACGAGCAGTACTTC. Translation: CASSQARGAYEQYF.

The V and J genes are TRBV7-9 and TRBJ2-7; no clear D gene. Germline V gene sequence: CDR1 SEHNR, CDR2 FQNEAQ (reference sequence). The V end was cut by 5 bases, the J end by 5 bases, with 10 bases between. This CDR3 contains 12 residues. CDR3 amino acids: CASSRWVDEQYF. CDR3 bases: TGTGCCAGCAGCCGCTGGGTCGACGAGCAGTACTTC.

The chain has TRBV12-3 or TRBV12-4 and TRBJ2-3; TRBD2 matches 8 bases. The V gene end was trimmed by 2 bases and the J gene end by 1 base; junction bases not matched to a gene: 8. This CDR3 region has 17 residues. CDR3 loop: CASSLKGRAGGTDTQYF. In DNA form, the CDR3 reads TGTGCCAGCAGTTTAAAAGGGAGAGCGGGAGGCACAGATACGCAGTATTTT.

This rearrangement joins TRBV20-1 to TRBJ2-7, with D perhaps TRBD1 (5 bases). The CDR3 contains 12 residues. Germline-derived CDR1 and CDR2 are DFQATT and SNEGSKA (reference sequence). V was clipped by 2 bases and J by 6 bases, with 11 bases between them. This CDR3 is CSARQGPGEQYF. The CDR3 nucleotides read TGCAGTGCTAGACAGGGCCCGGGCGAGCAGTACTTC.

V usage is TRBV5-1 and J usage is TRBJ2-7; the D gene is possibly TRBD1 (6 bases). The length of the CDR3 is 15 residues. Germline-derived CDR1 and CDR2 are SGHRS and YFSETQ. V gave up 1 base and J gave up 5 bases, with 16 bases separating them. The CDR3 DNA sequence: TGCGCCAGCAGCTTGTGGGACAACGGGGCCCACGAGCAGTACTTC. Amino acids: CASSLWDNGAHEQYF.

CDR3 nucleotide sequence: TGTGCCACCTCCGGGACTGGAGAGAATCAGCCCCAGCATTTT. Its protein product is CATSGTGENQPQHF. This chain uses TRBV10-3 with TRBJ1-5; perhaps TRBD1 as D (5 bases). Germline V gene data show CDR1 as ENHRY and CDR2 as SYGVKD. The CDR3 runs to 14 residues. V was clipped by 10 bases and J by 4 bases, with 17 bases between them.

The chain joins TRBV5-5 to TRBJ2-2; D may be TRBD1 (6 bases). V lost 4 bases, J lost 13 bases, and 17 bases lay in between. The CDR3 extends over 13 amino acids. Germline loops: CDR1 SGHKS, CDR2 YYEKEE (reference sequence). The CDR3 region has the DNA TGTGCCAGCAGCCGAACCGGGACACCCGGGCTGTTTTTT. The encoded protein is CASSRTGTPGLFF.

This clonotype was picked up one time. The V and J genes are TRBV6-1 and TRBJ2-1; D is possibly TRBD1 (5 bases). The CDR3 has 15 residues. Germline assignment: CDR1 MNHNS and CDR2 SASEGT. V lost 3 bases to trimming and J lost 13 bases, with 22 bases between them. This chain's CDR3 is CASSEGHRAEETQFF. The CDR3 DNA reads as TGTGCCAGCAGTGAGGGGCATAGGGCGGAAGAGACCCAGTTCTTC.

The V gene is TRBV7-2, the J gene TRBJ1-6, with D possibly TRBD1 on 6 matching bases. CDR1 and CDR2 (germline): SGHTA, FQGNSA. The CDR3 covers 14 residues. Trimming pared 5 bases from V and 12 bases from J, leaving 17 bases between. The CDR3 sequence is CASSGGQGSLPLHF. DNA for the CDR3: TGTGCCAGCAGCGGGGGGCAGGGCAGTTTACCCCTCCACTTT.

This clonotype was observed a few times. The chain employs TRBV7-9 and TRBJ1-6; D ambiguous. This CDR3 comprises 14 residues. CDR1 is SEHNR, CDR2 FQNEAQ, per germline (reference sequence). The V end lost 2 bases, the J end lost 5 bases, and 7 bases lay between the germline ends. CDR3 bases: TGTGCCAGCAGCTTACCAACAGATAATTCACCCCTCCACTTT. This codes for CASSLPTDNSPLHF.

This chain connects TRBV6-5 to TRBJ2-3; 7 bases line up with TRBD1. The germline V gene encodes CDR1 MNHEY and CDR2 SVGAGI. With 4 bases clipped from V and 6 bases from J, the junction kept 16 bases outside the gene matches. The CDR3 spans 17 residues. The CDR3 DNA sequence: TGTGCCAGCAGTTTCCACGTAAAGACAGGGAATAAGGATACGCAGTATTTT. Its translation: CASSFHVKTGNKDTQYF.

This clonotype has a handful of counts. The chain has TRBV28 and TRBJ2-7; the D call may be TRBD1 or TRBD2 (5 bases each). There are 14 residues in the CDR3. Germline V CDR1 and CDR2: MDHEN, SYDVKM. The V end lost 6 bases, the J end lost 4 bases, and 16 bases lay between the germline ends. CDR3 region: CASSPTQRGYEQYF. CDR3 coding DNA: TGTGCCAGCAGCCCCACCCAGAGGGGTTACGAGCAGTACTTC. Variable domain in full (rest from reference TRBV28 and TRBJ2-7): DVKVTQSSRYLVKRTGEKVFLECVQDMDHENMFWYRQDPGLGLRLIYFSYDVKMKEKGDIPEGYSVSREKKERFSLILESASTNQTSMYLCASSPTQRGYEQYFGPGTRLTVT.

The rearrangement uses TRBV4-3 and TRBJ2-2, with TRBD2 matching over 7 bases. This CDR3 is built from 16 residues. V was pared by 0 bases and J by 6 bases, with 7 bases of the junction left unmatched. From germline, CDR1 is LGHNA and CDR2 YSLEER. CDR3 coding DNA: TGCGCCAGCAGCCAAGATCGGTTAGCGGGTTCCGGGGAGCTGTTTTTT. It yields the protein CASSQDRLAGSGELFF.

This clonotype was seen a handful of times. This chain joins TRBV28 and TRBJ1-2; D uncertain. The CDR3 spans 12 residues. Trimming pared 1 base from V and 7 bases from J, leaving 7 bases between. Per the germline V gene, CDR1 is MDHEN and CDR2 is SYDVKM. This CDR3 reads CASSLSAAGYTF. CDR3 DNA sequence: TGTGCCAGCAGTTTATCAGCAGCTGGCTACACCTTC.

This clonotype was counted a few times. V and J are TRBV3-1 and TRBJ2-4; 12 nucleotides match TRBD2. The CDR3 is made up of 18 amino acids. After removal of 4 bases from V and 0 bases from J, the junction contained 7 bases not matched to a gene. CDR1 is LGHDT and CDR2 is YNNKEL in the germline V gene (reference sequence). The CDR3 DNA is TGTGCCAGCAGCCGATGGACTAGCGGGACCCTAGCCAAAAACATTCAGTACTTC. This sequence encodes CASSRWTSGTLAKNIQYF.

This clonotype has more than one count but fewer than ten. The J gene is TRBJ2-1, the V gene TRBV6-2 or TRBV6-3, with TRBD1 matching 9 bases. V lost 5 bases and J lost 7; bases outside the gene matches: 3. Germline CDR1 reads MNHEY; CDR2 reads SVGEGT. The CDR3 is made up of 13 amino acids. The CDR3 DNA follows: TGTGCCAGCAGTACAGGGGGCTTGAATGAGCAGTTCTTC. Translating it yields CASSTGGLNEQFF.

V is TRBV6-6 and J is TRBJ2-1; D is unresolved. V shed 2 bases and J shed 10 bases, with 9 bases lying between them. The CDR3 spans 12 residues. Germline CDR1 reads MNHNY; CDR2 reads SVGAGI (reference sequence). In nucleotides, the CDR3 is TGTGCCAGCAGTTACGGTCAAGGGGAGCAGTTCTTC. This encodes CASSYGQGEQFF.

This clonotype was observed at least ten times. The V gene is TRBV29-1, the J gene TRBJ2-1, with 7 bases aligning to TRBD2. After removal of 2 bases from V and 9 bases from J, the junction contained 10 bases not matched to a gene. CDR1 and CDR2 (germline): SQVTM, ANQGSEA. This CDR3 has 14 amino acids. CDR3 nucleotides: TGCAGCGTTGAATTGCCGGCGGGAGCGGGTGAGCAGTTCTTC. It codes for CSVELPAGAGEQFF.

This clonotype appeared a single time. The chain uses TRBV3-1 and TRBJ2-7; D gene ambiguous. V lost 2 bases and J lost 6, with 20 bases in between. Germline V lookup: CDR1 LGHDT, CDR2 YNNKEL (reference sequence). The CDR3 contains 16 residues. DNA of the CDR3: TGTGCCAGCAGCCAAACCCACGGCAGGCCTCTTTGCGAGCAGTACTTC. Translating gives CASSQTHGRPLCEQYF.